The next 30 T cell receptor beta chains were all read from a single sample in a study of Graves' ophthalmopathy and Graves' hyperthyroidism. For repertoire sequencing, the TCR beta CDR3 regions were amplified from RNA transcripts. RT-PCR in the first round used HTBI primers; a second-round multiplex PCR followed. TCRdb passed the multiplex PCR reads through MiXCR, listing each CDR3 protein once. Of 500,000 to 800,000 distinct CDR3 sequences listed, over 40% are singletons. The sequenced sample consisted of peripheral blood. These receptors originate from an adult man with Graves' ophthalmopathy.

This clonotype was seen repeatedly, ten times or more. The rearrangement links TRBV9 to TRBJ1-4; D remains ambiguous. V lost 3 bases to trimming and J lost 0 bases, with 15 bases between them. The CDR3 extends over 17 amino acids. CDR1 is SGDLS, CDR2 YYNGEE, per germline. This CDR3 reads CASSAGSDLTTNEKLFF. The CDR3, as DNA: TGTGCCAGCAGCGCGGGATCAGACCTAACAACTAATGAAAAACTGTTTTTT.

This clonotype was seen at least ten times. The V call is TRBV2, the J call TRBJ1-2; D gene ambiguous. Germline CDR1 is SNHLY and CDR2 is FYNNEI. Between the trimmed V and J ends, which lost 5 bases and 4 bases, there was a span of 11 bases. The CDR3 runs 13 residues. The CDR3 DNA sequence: TGTGCCAGCAGTCTTCGGGTCGGCTATGGCTACACCTTC. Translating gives CASSLRVGYGYTF.

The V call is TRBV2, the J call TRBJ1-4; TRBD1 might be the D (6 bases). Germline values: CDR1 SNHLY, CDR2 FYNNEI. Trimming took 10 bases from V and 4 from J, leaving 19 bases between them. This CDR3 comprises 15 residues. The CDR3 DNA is TGTGCCACCCGACTAGCGGGGGCGAATAATGAAAAACTGTTTTTT. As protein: CATRLAGANNEKLFF.

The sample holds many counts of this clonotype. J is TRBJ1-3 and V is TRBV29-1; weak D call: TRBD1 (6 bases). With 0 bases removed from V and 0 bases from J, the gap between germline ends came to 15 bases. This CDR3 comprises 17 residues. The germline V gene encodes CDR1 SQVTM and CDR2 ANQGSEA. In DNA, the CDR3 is TGCAGCGTTGAAGATAGGGACACGACGGTCTCTGGAAACACCATATATTTT. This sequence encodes CSVEDRDTTVSGNTIYF.

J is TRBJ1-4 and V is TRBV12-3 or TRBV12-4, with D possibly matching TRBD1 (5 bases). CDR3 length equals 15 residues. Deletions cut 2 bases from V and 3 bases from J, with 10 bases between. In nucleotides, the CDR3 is TGTGCCAGCAGTTTATGGGCGGGGGCTAATGAAAAACTGTTTTTT. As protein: CASSLWAGANEKLFF.

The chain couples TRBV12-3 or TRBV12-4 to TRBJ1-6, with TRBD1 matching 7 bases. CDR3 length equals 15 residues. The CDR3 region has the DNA TGTGCTAGTGGTCGAGATTCAGGGGGACGATCACCCCTCCACTTT. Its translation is CASGRDSGGRSPLHF.

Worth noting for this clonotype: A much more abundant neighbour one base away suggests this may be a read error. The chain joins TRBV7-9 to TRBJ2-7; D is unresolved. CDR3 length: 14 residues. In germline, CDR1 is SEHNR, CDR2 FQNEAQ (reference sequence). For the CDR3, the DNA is TGTGCCAGCAGCAGATCACCGGGCCGATACGGGCAGTACTTC. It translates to CASSRSPGRYGQYF.

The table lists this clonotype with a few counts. As DNA, the CDR3 is TGTGCCAGCAGCCACGGGCCGGGACAGGGTAGCGACGAGCAGTACTTC. This translates into CASSHGPGQGSDEQYF. V and J are TRBV3-1 and TRBJ2-7; 9 bases fit TRBD1. The CDR3 consists of 16 residues. V dropped 3 bases and J dropped 5; count of bases not matched to a gene: 11. The germline gives CDR1 LGHDT, CDR2 YNNKEL (reference sequence).

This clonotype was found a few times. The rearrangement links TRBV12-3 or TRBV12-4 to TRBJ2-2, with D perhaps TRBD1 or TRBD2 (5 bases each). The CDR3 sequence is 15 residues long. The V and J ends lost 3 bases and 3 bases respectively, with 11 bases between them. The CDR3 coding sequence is TGTGCCAGCAGTTTCTGGGTGGGGGACACCGGGGAGCTGTTTTTT. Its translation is CASSFWVGDTGELFF.

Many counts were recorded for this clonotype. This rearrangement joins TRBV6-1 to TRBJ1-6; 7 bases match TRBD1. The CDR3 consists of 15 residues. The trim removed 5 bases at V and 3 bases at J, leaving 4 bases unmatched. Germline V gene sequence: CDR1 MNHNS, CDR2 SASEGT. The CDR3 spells CASSFGQDYNSPLHF. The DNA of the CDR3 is TGTGCCAGCAGTTTCGGACAGGACTATAATTCACCCCTCCACTTT.

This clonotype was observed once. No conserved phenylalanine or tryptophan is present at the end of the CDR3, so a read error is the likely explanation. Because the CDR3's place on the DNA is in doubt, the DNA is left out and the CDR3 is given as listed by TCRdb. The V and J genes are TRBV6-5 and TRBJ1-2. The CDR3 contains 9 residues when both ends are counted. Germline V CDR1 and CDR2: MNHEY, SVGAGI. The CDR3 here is CASSYSAGH.

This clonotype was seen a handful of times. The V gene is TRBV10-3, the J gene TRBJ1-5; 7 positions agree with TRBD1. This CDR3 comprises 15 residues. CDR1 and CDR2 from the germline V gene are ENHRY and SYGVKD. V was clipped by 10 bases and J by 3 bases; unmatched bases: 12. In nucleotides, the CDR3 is TGTGCCAGCAGATCTGACAGGGCTTTCAATCAGCCCCAGCATTTT. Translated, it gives CASRSDRAFNQPQHF.

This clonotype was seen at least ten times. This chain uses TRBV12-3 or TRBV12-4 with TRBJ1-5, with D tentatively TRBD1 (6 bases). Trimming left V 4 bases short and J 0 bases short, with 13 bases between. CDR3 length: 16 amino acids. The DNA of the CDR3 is TGTGCCAGCAGTTCAGGGGACGTCAATAGCAATCAGCCCCAGCATTTT. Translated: CASSSGDVNSNQPQHF.

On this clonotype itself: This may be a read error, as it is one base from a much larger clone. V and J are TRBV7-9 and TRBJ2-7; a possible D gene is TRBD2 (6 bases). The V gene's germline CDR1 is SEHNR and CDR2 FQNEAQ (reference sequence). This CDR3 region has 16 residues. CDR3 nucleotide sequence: TGTGCCAGCAGTCCCCCGGCGGGGCTGGAAGGCTACGAGCAGCACTTC. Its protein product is CASSPPAGLEGYEQHF.

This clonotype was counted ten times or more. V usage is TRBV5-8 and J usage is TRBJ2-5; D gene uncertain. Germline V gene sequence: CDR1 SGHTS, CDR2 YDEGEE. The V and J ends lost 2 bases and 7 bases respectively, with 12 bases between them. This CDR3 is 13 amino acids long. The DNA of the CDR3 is TGTGCCAGCAGCTTCCCAACGACCGGGACCCAGTACTTC. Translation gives CASSFPTTGTQYF. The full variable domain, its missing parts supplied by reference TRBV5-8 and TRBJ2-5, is EAGVTQSPTHLIKTRGQQATLRCSPISGHTSVYWYQQALGLGLQFLLWYDEGEERNRGNFPPRFSGRQFPNYSSELNVNALELEDSALYLCASSFPTTGTQYFGPGTRLLVL.

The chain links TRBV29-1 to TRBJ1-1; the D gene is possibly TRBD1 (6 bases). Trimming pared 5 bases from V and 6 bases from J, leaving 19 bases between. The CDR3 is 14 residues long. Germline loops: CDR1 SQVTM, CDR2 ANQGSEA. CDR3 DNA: TGCAGCGTTTGGGGGGCCGAAGGGCAATCTGAAGCTTTCTTT. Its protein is CSVWGAEGQSEAFF.

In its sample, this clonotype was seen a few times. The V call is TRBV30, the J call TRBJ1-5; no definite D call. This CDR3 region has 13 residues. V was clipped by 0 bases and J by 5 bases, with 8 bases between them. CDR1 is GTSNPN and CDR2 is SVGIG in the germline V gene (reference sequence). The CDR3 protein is CAWSVRDDQPQHF. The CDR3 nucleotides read TGTGCCTGGAGTGTCCGCGACGATCAGCCCCAGCATTTT.

CDR3: CATSDFGSGGGRDTQYF. CDR3 coding DNA: TGTGCCACCAGTGATTTTGGATCGGGAGGGGGGCGAGATACGCAGTATTTT. The rearrangement uses TRBV24-1 and TRBJ1-5; the match to TRBD2 covers 8 bases. The DNA end favors TRBJ2-3, so the J call may be wrong. Germline values: CDR1 KGHDR, CDR2 SFDVKD. CDR3 length equals 17 residues.

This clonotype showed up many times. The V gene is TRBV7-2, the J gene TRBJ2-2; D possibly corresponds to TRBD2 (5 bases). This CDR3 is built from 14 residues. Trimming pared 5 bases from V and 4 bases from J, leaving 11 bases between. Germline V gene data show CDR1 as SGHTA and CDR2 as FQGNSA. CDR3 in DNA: TGTGCCAGCAGCCGTCTAGGGAGCACCGGGGAGCTGTTTTTT. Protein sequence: CASSRLGSTGELFF.

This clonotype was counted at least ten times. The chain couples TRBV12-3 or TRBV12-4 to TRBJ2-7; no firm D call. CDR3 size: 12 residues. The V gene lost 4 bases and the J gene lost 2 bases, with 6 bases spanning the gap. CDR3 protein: CASSSDTYEQYF. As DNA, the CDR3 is TGTGCCAGCAGTTCTGACACCTACGAGCAGTACTTC.

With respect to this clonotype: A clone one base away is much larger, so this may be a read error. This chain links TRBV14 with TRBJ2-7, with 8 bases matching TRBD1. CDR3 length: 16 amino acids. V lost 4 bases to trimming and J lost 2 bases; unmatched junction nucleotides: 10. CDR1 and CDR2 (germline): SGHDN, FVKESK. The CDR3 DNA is TGTGCCAGCAGCCCAGGGGGCGGAGGTTACCCCTACGAGCAGTACTTC. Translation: CASSPGGGGYPYEQYF.

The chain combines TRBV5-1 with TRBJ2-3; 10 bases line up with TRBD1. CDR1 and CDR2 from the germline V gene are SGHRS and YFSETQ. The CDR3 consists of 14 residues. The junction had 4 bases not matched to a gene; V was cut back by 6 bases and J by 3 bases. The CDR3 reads CASTTGQGTDTQYF. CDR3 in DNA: TGCGCCAGCACGACGGGACAGGGGACAGATACGCAGTATTTT.

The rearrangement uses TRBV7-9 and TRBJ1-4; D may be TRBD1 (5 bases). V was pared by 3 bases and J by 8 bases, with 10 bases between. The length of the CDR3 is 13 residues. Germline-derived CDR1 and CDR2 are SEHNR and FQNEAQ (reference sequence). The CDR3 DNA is TGTGCCAGCAGCTTTGCCGGGACGGAAAAACTGTTTTTT. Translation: CASSFAGTEKLFF.

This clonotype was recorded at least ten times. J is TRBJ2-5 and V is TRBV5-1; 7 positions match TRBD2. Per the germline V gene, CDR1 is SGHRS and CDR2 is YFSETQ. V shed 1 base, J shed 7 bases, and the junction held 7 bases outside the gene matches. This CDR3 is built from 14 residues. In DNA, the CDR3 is TGCGCCAGCAGCTTGTATAATTGGGAGGGGACCCAGTACTTC. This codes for CASSLYNWEGTQYF.

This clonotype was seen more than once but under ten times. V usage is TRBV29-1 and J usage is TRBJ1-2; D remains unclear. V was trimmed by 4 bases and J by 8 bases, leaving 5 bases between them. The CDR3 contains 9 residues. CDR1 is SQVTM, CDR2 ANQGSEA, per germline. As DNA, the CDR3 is TGCAGCGTTGTATGGGGCTACACCTTC. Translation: CSVVWGYTF.

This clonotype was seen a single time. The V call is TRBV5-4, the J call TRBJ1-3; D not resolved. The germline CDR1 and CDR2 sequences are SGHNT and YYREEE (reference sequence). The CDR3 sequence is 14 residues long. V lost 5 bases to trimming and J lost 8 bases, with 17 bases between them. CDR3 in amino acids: CASSDSAAADTIYF. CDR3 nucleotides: TGTGCCAGCAGTGATTCGGCAGCGGCTGACACCATATATTTT.

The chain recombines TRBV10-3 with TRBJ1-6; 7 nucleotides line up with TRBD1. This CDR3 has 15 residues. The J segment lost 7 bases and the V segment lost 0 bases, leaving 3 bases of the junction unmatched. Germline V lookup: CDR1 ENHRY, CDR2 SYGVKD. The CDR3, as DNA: TGTGCCATCAGTGAGTCCACAGGGGACAATTCACCCCTCCACTTT. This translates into CAISESTGDNSPLHF.

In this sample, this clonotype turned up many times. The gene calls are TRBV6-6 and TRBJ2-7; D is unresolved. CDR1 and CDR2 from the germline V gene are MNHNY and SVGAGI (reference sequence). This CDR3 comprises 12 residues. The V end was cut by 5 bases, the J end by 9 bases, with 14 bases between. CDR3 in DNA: TGTGCCAGCAGTAACCAGGTTTCAGGGCAGTACTTC. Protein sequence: CASSNQVSGQYF.

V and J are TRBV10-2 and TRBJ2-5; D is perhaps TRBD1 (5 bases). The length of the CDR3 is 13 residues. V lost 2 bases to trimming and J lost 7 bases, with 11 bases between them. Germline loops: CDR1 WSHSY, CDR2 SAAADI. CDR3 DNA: TGCGCCAGCAGTGAGAACAGGACCTGGACCCAGTACTTC. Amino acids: CASSENRTWTQYF.

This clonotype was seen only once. The CDR3 here is CATSAGGLAEAFF. The CDR3, as DNA: TGTGCCACCAGTGCCGGGGGACTAGCGGAAGCTTTCTTT. The chain is built from TRBV24-1 and TRBJ1-1, with D tentatively TRBD1 (5 bases). This CDR3 comprises 13 residues. V shed 5 bases and J shed 8 bases, with 14 bases lying between them. Germline V gene sequence: CDR1 KGHDR, CDR2 SFDVKD.